This paragraph covers one T cell receptor (beta chain) sequence. Its antigen is undetermined. This entry comes from a study of early T cells in non-severe SARS-CoV-2 infection. Overall study context: Chains were unpaired, as sequencing was done on bulk RNA from unsorted whole blood.

Unique molecular identifier tags were affixed to discrete cDNA molecules. TCRdb reprocessed the 5' RACE reads with MiXCR, giving one entry per CDR3 protein. The data contain 90,000 to 120,000 distinct CDR3 sequences, 11% of them singletons. The CDR3 loop spans 12 amino acids. V shed 0 bases and J shed 15 bases, with 12 bases lying between them. The germline CDR1 and CDR2 sequences are MNHEY and SVGAGI. Study-wide points: Sequences matched to VDJdb favored anti-spike CD8 responses, while private and CD4 specificities were missed.

The sequencing input was whole blood. This chain connects TRBV6-5 to TRBJ2-4; D possibly corresponds to TRBD2 (5 bases). The clonotype originates from an adult who was a healthcare worker with PCR-confirmed SARS-CoV-2 infection or an uninfected control (not recorded which). The CDR3 region has the DNA TGTGCCAGCAGTTACTCGGGAGCCTTTTGGTACTTC. Residues: CASSYSGAFWYF.